Many counts were recorded for the clone carrying this T cell receptor (beta chain). Its antigen is as yet unknown. Germline V gene lookup returns CDR1 KGHSH and CDR2 LQKENI. The V gene lost 2 bases and the J gene lost 1 base, with 12 bases spanning the gap. The CDR3 contains 16 residues. MiXCR, run by TCRdb on the 5' RACE reads, gives a single entry per CDR3 protein. The table has about 80,000 distinct CDR3 sequences, about 11% seen once. The source of the sample is a study of early T cells in non-severe SARS-CoV-2 infection. Overall study: With bulk RNA from unsorted whole blood as input, sequencing yielded unpaired chains. General study findings and limits: Comparison of clonotypes with VDJdb favored anti-spike CD8 responses while missing private and CD4 specificities.

The sequencing sample was made of whole blood. The receptor was derived from an adult who was a healthcare worker with PCR-confirmed SARS-CoV-2 infection or an uninfected control (not recorded which). The chain recombines TRBV18 with TRBJ1-5; no definite D call. CDR3 DNA sequence: TGTGCCAGCTCACCAGGAGGATCTCTCAGCAATCAGCCCCAGCATTTT. Protein sequence: CASSPGGSLSNQPQHF. Drawing the rest from reference TRBV18 and TRBJ1-5, the complete variable domain is NAGVMQNPRHLVRRRGQEARLRCSPMKGHSHVYWYRQLPEEGLKFMVYLQKENIIDESGMPKERFSAEFPKEGPSILRIQQVVRGDSAAYFCASSPGGSLSNQPQHFGDGTRLSIL.